This T cell receptor beta chain was found in a study of graft-versus-host responses after intestinal transplantation. Germline loops: CDR1 SQVTM, CDR2 ANQGSEA. The CDR3 spans 14 residues. Measured with immunoSEQ multiplex PCR; TCRdb has only the in-frame clones, and not every one. The table includes 90,000 to 120,000 clones, roughly 87% detected once. This clone was seen a few times. The antigen is undetermined. Germline is not matched at one junction end, which may reflect a read error. Study observations and caveats: Ileal or blood samples showed some GvH clones first, and such clones were also found in recipient marrow.

This TCR derives from a human donor who was the organ donor for an intestinal transplant. The sequences come from unstimulated CD4+ T cells sorted from spleen or lymph node cells, collected before transplant. The rearrangement uses TRBV29-1 and TRBJ2-2, with 11 bases matching TRBD1. The CDR3 nucleotides read TGCCGCGTTGGGACAGGGGGGCGGACCGGGGAGCTGTTTTTT. Translation gives CRVGTGGRTGELFF.